The sequence of this T cell receptor beta chain was determined in a study of monozygotic twins with inflammatory bowel disease. From the 5' RACE reads, TCRdb lists one entry per CDR3 protein and no DNA. The data show about 210,000 distinct CDR3 sequences, and the top ten clones hold roughly 1.5%. In germline, CDR1 is SGHVS, CDR2 FQNEAQ. The CDR3 contains 15 residues. Source material: blood. The receptor's source is a human donor with ulcerative colitis or Crohn's disease, or a healthy co-twin of an affected twin (not recorded which). The J gene is TRBJ1-2, the V gene TRBV7-8; TCRdb indicates TRBD1, and absent DNA this call remains unverified. Here the CDR3 reads CASSYRTGTYYGYTF.